This is a list of T cell receptor beta chains from one sample in a study of cytomegalovirus exposure and HLA in healthy donors. Generated by immunoSEQ multiplex PCR, the TCRdb table keeps only in-frame clones and is missing some. Its listing shows 70,000 to 85,000 clones. Input material: PBMCs. The receptor set was obtained from a female donor in good health and CMV-seropositive. Each CDR3 is given with its conserved first and last residue. The D gene is left open where the match is weak.

v_gene	j_gene	d_gene	CDR3nt	CDR3aa
TRBV5-1	TRBJ2-7	TRBD1	TGCGCCAGCAGCTTGACCGGGACAGGGGGGATGTACGAGCAGTACTTC	CASSLTGTGGMYEQYF
TRBV7-8	TRBJ2-5	TRBD2	TGTGCCAGCAGCCTTCGGACTAGCGGGGGGACATACAGCGAGACCCAGTACTTC	CASSLRTSGGTYSETQYF
TRBV2	TRBJ2-7	TRBD1	TGTGCCAGCAGTGCACTGGGACAGGGTTCCTACGAGCAGTACTTC	CASSALGQGSYEQYF
TRBV28	TRBJ2-3	TRBD1	TGTGCCAGCAGTTTCCGGACAGGGGTCTGGTATTTT	CASSFRTGVWYF
TRBV6-4	TRBJ2-1	-	TGTGCCAGGCACAGGATCTACTCCTACAATGAGCAGTTCTTC	CARHRIYSYNEQFF
TRBV5-1	TRBJ2-1	TRBD2	TGCGCCAGCAGCTTTATAGCGGGGGGGCATTCCAATGAGCAGTTCTTC	CASSFIAGGHSNEQFF
TRBV16	TRBJ1-1	-	TGTGCCAGCAGCCAACAGGGGCGAATCACTGAAGCTTTCTTT	CASSQQGRITEAFF
TRBV20-1	TRBJ2-1	-	TGCAGTGCTCCCAGTATGAATGAGCAGTTCTTC	CSAPSMNEQFF
TRBV7-2	TRBJ2-1	-	TGTGCCAGCAGCTCCGCGGGTTACAATGAGCAGTTCTTC	CASSSAGYNEQFF
TRBV5-4	TRBJ2-7	TRBD2	TGTGCCAGCAGCTTGTTGTCTAGCGGGAGCGAGCAGTACTTC	CASSLLSSGSEQYF
TRBV28	TRBJ1-5	-	TGTGCCAGCAGTTTACAGGGGCATAGCAATCAGCCCCAGCATTTT	CASSLQGHSNQPQHF
TRBV5-1	TRBJ2-3	-	TGCGCCAGCAGCCCGCCAGCCGGGACAACCGCCCTCACAGATACGCAGTATTTT	CASSPPAGTTALTDTQYF
TRBV29-1	TRBJ2-6	-	TGCAGCGTTGTTCAAAGGACAAAGGAGTCTGGGGCCAACGTCCTGACTTTC	CSVVQRTKESGANVLTF
TRBV5-1	TRBJ1-1	-	TGCGCCAGCAGCTTACAGGGGAACACTGAAGCTTTCTTT	CASSLQGNTEAFF
TRBV18	TRBJ1-1	TRBD1	TGTGCCAGCTCACCACCTACAGGGGTGACTGAAGCTTTCTTT	CASSPPTGVTEAFF
TRBV7-8	TRBJ2-3	-	TGTGCCAGCAGCCCTATGGCCGCGGCCACAGATACGCAGTATTTT	CASSPMAAATDTQYF
TRBV30	TRBJ1-1	-	TGTGCCGGTGGGGCTAGTGTCACTGAAGATTTCTTT	CAGGASVTEDFF
TRBV19	TRBJ1-2	-	TGTGCCAGTAGTCAATTTCAGGGCTCTGGCTACACCTTC	CASSQFQGSGYTF
TRBV6-6	TRBJ2-5	TRBD2	TGTGCCAGCAGTTACCCGACTAGCGGGCAAGAGACCCAGTACTTC	CASSYPTSGQETQYF
TRBV5-5	TRBJ2-7	TRBD1	TGTGCCAGCAGCTTTACAGGGGGCTTGCAGTACTTC	CASSFTGGLQYF
TRBV5-1	TRBJ1-1	TRBD1	TGCGCCAGCAGCGGCCAGACAGGGATGAACACTGAAGCTTTCTTT	CASSGQTGMNTEAFF
TRBV15	TRBJ2-7	-	TGTGCCACCAGCAGAGAGGGCCGGGAGCAGTACTTC	CATSREGREQYF
TRBV15	TRBJ1-2	-	TGTGCCACCAGCAGACCCGTGGTGGGGGGCTATGGCTACACCTTC	CATSRPVVGGYGYTF
TRBV5-6	TRBJ1-1	TRBD1	TGTGCCAGCAGCCTAACAGGGGGCTCGAACACTGAAGCTTTCTTT	CASSLTGGSNTEAFF
TRBV14	TRBJ2-3	-	TGTGCCAGCAGCCTGTACTATGGCACAGATACGCAGTATTTT	CASSLYYGTDTQYF
TRBV5-1	TRBJ2-7	TRBD2	TGCGCCAGCAGCGCCTCGGGACTAGCGGGAGAAGGGGGGGAATACGAGCAGTACTTC	CASSASGLAGEGGEYEQYF